A selection of T cell receptor beta chains follows, all from one sample in a study of memory CD4+ T cells and cytomegalovirus serostatus. Libraries were prepared by immunoSEQ multiplex PCR; TCRdb keeps only in-frame clonotypes and omits some of them. This sample carries some 48,000 clones, 60% to 80% of them seen once, and the ten largest clones take approximately 0.85%. Sequenced material: memory CD4+ T cells from blood. The receptors were sampled from an adult in good health and CMV-seronegative. The CDR3 runs from the conserved cysteine through the conserved F or W. Each record gives: J gene, clone size, CDR3 length, D gene, V gene, CDR3 protein, CDR3 DNA. D genes are given only for firm matches. Size values are once, few and many counts, or a class for expanded clones, and some rows have none.

J: TRBJ2-1; size: -; length: 14; D: -; V: TRBV7-3; CDR3: CASSLTNKDNEQFF; DNA: TGTGCCAGCAGCTTAACCAATAAAGACAATGAGCAGTTCTTC
J: TRBJ2-3; size: -; length: 16; D: TRBD2; V: TRBV18; CDR3: CASSPVGSGGEDTQYF; DNA: TGTGCCAGCTCACCAGTAGGCTCGGGGGGGGAAGATACGCAGTATTTT
J: TRBJ2-3; size: few; length: 15; D: TRBD2; V: TRBV28; CDR3: CASYPSGGSTDTQYF; DNA: TGTGCCAGTTATCCCAGCGGGGGTAGCACAGATACGCAGTATTTT
J: TRBJ2-7; size: -; length: 13; D: -; V: TRBV6-1; CDR3: CASSVGSYYEQYF; DNA: TGTGCCAGCAGTGTTGGCAGTTACTACGAGCAGTACTTC
J: TRBJ2-3; size: -; length: 13; D: -; V: TRBV7-3; CDR3: CASSPNGADTQYF; DNA: TGTGCCAGCAGCCCAAACGGGGCAGATACGCAGTATTTT
J: TRBJ2-2; size: -; length: 16; D: -; V: TRBV28; CDR3: CATASPRYANTGELFF; DNA: TGTGCCACCGCTTCCCCGAGATACGCGAACACCGGGGAGCTGTTTTTT
J: TRBJ1-1; size: -; length: 10; D: -; V: TRBV20-1; CDR3: CSARPRAPDF; DNA: TGCAGTGCTAGACCCCGGGCCCCGGACTTT
J: TRBJ1-1; size: -; length: 16; D: TRBD1; V: TRBV19; CDR3: CASSFRDRGLGTEAFF; DNA: TGTGCCAGTAGTTTCCGGGACAGGGGCCTTGGCACTGAAGCTTTCTTT
J: TRBJ2-7; size: once; length: 14; D: -; V: TRBV28; CDR3: CASSPWTDSYEQYF; DNA: TGTGCCAGCAGTCCGTGGACAGACTCCTACGAGCAGTACTTC
J: TRBJ2-5; size: -; length: 16; D: TRBD1; V: TRBV4-3; CDR3: CASSQDWTGGVETQYF; DNA: TGCGCCAGCAGCCAAGACTGGACAGGGGGGGTCGAGACCCAGTACTTC
J: TRBJ2-1; size: -; length: 13; D: -; V: TRBV6-5; CDR3: CASRAETYNEQFF; DNA: TGTGCCAGCAGGGCAGAGACCTACAATGAGCAGTTCTTC
J: TRBJ1-6; size: few; length: 13; D: -; V: TRBV7-6; CDR3: CASSLGPDSPLHF; DNA: TGTGCCAGCAGCTTAGGTCCCGACTCACCCCTCCACTTT
J: TRBJ2-2; size: -; length: 17; D: TRBD2; V: TRBV2; CDR3: CASSASGGTTNTGELFF; DNA: TGTGCCAGCAGTGCCTCGGGGGGGACAACGAACACCGGGGAGCTGTTTTTT
J: TRBJ1-4; size: -; length: 16; D: -; V: TRBV4-2; CDR3: CASSQSRGADNEKLFF; DNA: TGTGCCAGCAGCCAATCTAGGGGTGCGGATAATGAAAAACTGTTTTTT
J: TRBJ1-2; size: -; length: 11; D: TRBD1; V: TRBV29-1; CDR3: CSVVRDSGYTF; DNA: TGCAGCGTTGTCCGGGACAGTGGCTACACCTTC
J: TRBJ1-2; size: -; length: 12; D: TRBD1; V: TRBV19; CDR3: CATTGQGRGYTF; DNA: TGTGCCACCACGGGACAGGGACGTGGCTACACCTTC
J: TRBJ1-6; size: -; length: 16; D: -; V: TRBV5-1; CDR3: CASRPGQRTNNSPLHF; DNA: TGCGCCAGCAGACCCGGACAGCGTACCAATAATTCACCCCTCCACTTT
J: TRBJ1-2; size: -; length: 14; D: -; V: TRBV18; CDR3: CASSPPAQQGFYTF; DNA: TGTGCCAGCTCACCACCGGCCCAGCAGGGGTTCTACACCTTC
J: TRBJ2-1; size: -; length: 15; D: -; V: TRBV6-5; CDR3: CASSYSRRGGNEQFF; DNA: TGTGCCAGCAGTTACTCGAGGAGGGGGGGAAATGAGCAGTTCTTC
J: TRBJ1-1; size: -; length: 13; D: -; V: TRBV30; CDR3: CAWSVDLNTEAFF; DNA: TGTGCCTGGAGTGTAGACCTGAACACTGAAGCTTTCTTT
J: TRBJ2-5; size: -; length: 13; D: -; V: TRBV6-1; CDR3: CASHPWTVETQYF; DNA: TGTGCCAGCCACCCTTGGACAGTGGAGACCCAGTACTTC
J: TRBJ1-4; size: -; length: 14; D: TRBD1; V: TRBV5-1; CDR3: CASSFGQGNEKLFF; DNA: TGCGCCAGCAGCTTCGGACAGGGCAATGAAAAACTGTTTTTT
J: TRBJ1-1; size: few; length: 15; D: TRBD1; V: TRBV19; CDR3: CASSFGTGFGTEAFF; DNA: TGTGCCAGTAGTTTCGGGACAGGGTTCGGCACTGAAGCTTTCTTT
J: TRBJ1-1; size: -; length: 13; D: -; V: TRBV7-2; CDR3: CASSRRMNTEAFF; DNA: TGTGCCAGCAGTCGACGCATGAACACTGAAGCTTTCTTT
J: TRBJ2-1; size: -; length: 14; D: TRBD1; V: TRBV11-3; CDR3: CASSPGTANNEQFF; DNA: TGTGCCAGCAGCCCCGGGACAGCCAACAATGAGCAGTTCTTC
J: TRBJ1-6; size: medium-sized; length: 14; D: -; V: TRBV9; CDR3: CASSVSQGNSPLHF; DNA: TGTGCCAGCAGCGTGAGCCAGGGGAATTCACCCCTCCACTTT
J: TRBJ1-1; size: few; length: 14; D: -; V: TRBV5-4; CDR3: CASSPGILNTEAFF; DNA: TGTGCCAGCAGCCCAGGGATTTTGAACACTGAAGCTTTCTTT
J: TRBJ1-1; size: -; length: 14; D: -; V: TRBV6-1; CDR3: CASSENGGRTEAFF; DNA: TGTGCCAGCAGTGAAAACGGGGGACGCACTGAAGCTTTCTTT
J: TRBJ2-1; size: -; length: 11; D: -; V: TRBV19; CDR3: CASSIWDEQFF; DNA: TGTGCCAGTAGTATCTGGGATGAGCAGTTCTTC
J: TRBJ2-7; size: -; length: 12; D: TRBD1; V: TRBV29-1; CDR3: CSVVTGGYEQYF; DNA: TGCAGCGTTGTGACAGGGGGCTACGAGCAGTACTTC
J: TRBJ1-1; size: medium-sized; length: 16; D: -; V: TRBV4-3; CDR3: CASSQATTGAGTEAFF; DNA: TGCGCCAGCAGCCAAGCCACCACGGGGGCGGGCACTGAAGCTTTCTTT
J: TRBJ2-3; size: -; length: 15; D: TRBD1; V: TRBV7-2; CDR3: CASSLVVTGGQGRYF; DNA: TGTGCCAGCAGCTTAGTAGTTACAGGGGGCCAGGGGAGGTATTTT
J: TRBJ1-1; size: once; length: 15; D: TRBD1; V: TRBV6-5; CDR3: CASSRDRGLGTEAFF; DNA: TGTGCCAGCAGTAGGGACAGGGGGCTTGGGACTGAAGCTTTCTTT
J: TRBJ1-5; size: -; length: 16; D: -; V: TRBV19; CDR3: CASSIGTPYSNQPQHF; DNA: TGTGCCAGTAGTATTGGGACGCCGTATAGCAATCAGCCCCAGCATTTT
J: TRBJ1-1; size: -; length: 12; D: -; V: TRBV23-1; CDR3: CASSQSTTEAFF; DNA: TGCGCCAGCAGTCAATCGACAACTGAAGCTTTCTTT
J: TRBJ1-4; size: -; length: 14; D: -; V: TRBV25-1; CDR3: CASSEGGHGEKLFF; DNA: TGTGCCAGCAGTGAAGGGGGGCATGGGGAAAAACTGTTTTTT
J: TRBJ1-6; size: -; length: 13; D: -; V: TRBV6-6; CDR3: CASTIGLNSPLHF; DNA: TGTGCCAGCACCATTGGTCTTAATTCACCCCTCCACTTT
J: TRBJ1-1; size: -; length: 15; D: TRBD1; V: TRBV5-1; CDR3: CASSAGDRTNTEAFF; DNA: TGCGCCAGCAGCGCGGGGGACAGGACGAACACTGAAGCTTTCTTT
J: TRBJ1-2; size: -; length: 12; D: -; V: TRBV6-1; CDR3: CASSAQEGGYTF; DNA: TGTGCCAGCAGTGCCCAAGAAGGGGGCTACACCTTC
J: TRBJ1-1; size: -; length: 17; D: -; V: TRBV12-2; CDR3: CASRKQGIRGVNTEAFF; DNA: TGTGCAAGTCGGAAACAGGGGATAAGGGGAGTAAACACTGAAGCTTTCTTT
J: TRBJ1-3; size: -; length: 16; D: TRBD1; V: TRBV7-2; CDR3: CASSLRTGLSGNTIYF; DNA: TGTGCCAGCAGCCTACGGACAGGACTGTCTGGAAACACCATATATTTT
J: TRBJ1-6; size: -; length: 16; D: -; V: TRBV30; CDR3: CAWRPLRGSYNSPLHF; DNA: TGTGCCTGGAGGCCCCTTCGGGGCTCCTATAATTCACCCCTCCACTTT